This entry lists 9 T cell receptor beta chains sequenced from one sample in a study of T-cell memory formation after mild COVID-19. Via MiXCR, TCRdb re-called the 5' RACE reads, giving one row per CDR3 protein. The sample includes some 320,000 distinct CDR3 sequences, approximately 14% seen only once; the top ten take 21%. Input material: PBMCs or a T cell subset sorted from them (not recorded which). The receptors were sampled from a man between 18 and 29 years old who had mild COVID-19 (a few samples of this study predate the infection). Cell type and time point are not known.

This clonotype was detected only a few times. The chain couples TRBV29-1 to TRBJ2-5; D perhaps matches TRBD2 (6 bases). CDR3 size: 14 residues. Germline CDR1 reads SQVTM; CDR2 reads ANQGSEA. V was cut by 1 base and J by 4 bases, with 13 bases left in between. The CDR3: CSVEGLEGRETQYF. DNA for the CDR3: TGCAGCGTTGAAGGCTTGGAGGGCCGAGAGACCCAGTACTTC.

The chain uses TRBV4-1 and TRBJ2-7; D may correspond to TRBD1 or TRBD2 (5 bases each). Between the trimmed V and J ends, which lost 5 bases and 3 bases, there was a span of 14 bases. The CDR3 loop spans 14 amino acids. CDR1 and CDR2 from the germline V gene are MGHRA and YSYEKL. The CDR3 sequence is CASSSDSRGYEQYF. Written as DNA, the CDR3 is TGCGCCAGCAGCTCCGACAGCCGGGGCTACGAGCAGTACTTC.

This clonotype appeared a few times. A read error may produce the germline difference seen at one junction end. The gene calls are TRBV2 and TRBJ2-1; a possible D gene is TRBD2 (6 bases). The CDR3 consists of 13 residues. CDR1 and CDR2 (germline): SNHLY, FYNNEI. As DNA, the CDR3 is TGTGCCAGCAGGGAAGGAAGGGAGGATGAGCAGTTCTTC. It translates to CASREGREDEQFF.

A few counts support this clonotype. The V and J genes are TRBV9 and TRBJ2-2; D gene unclear. Germline CDR1 reads SGDLS; CDR2 reads YYNGEE. Trimming removed 3 bases from V and 6 bases from J, with 12 bases in between. This CDR3 is built from 14 residues. CDR3 sequence reads: CASSADPPAGELFF. CDR3 in DNA: TGTGCCAGCAGCGCCGACCCCCCAGCCGGGGAGCTGTTTTTT.

This clonotype was seen at least ten times. This chain uses TRBV6-6 with TRBJ1-6; 8 nucleotides agree with TRBD1. The germline V gene has CDR1 MNHNY and CDR2 SVGAGI (reference sequence). V was clipped by 5 bases and J by 7 bases; unmatched bases: 7. The length of the CDR3 is 15 residues. The CDR3 reads CASSQDRGINSPLHF. The CDR3 DNA follows: TGTGCCAGCAGTCAAGACAGGGGAATCAATTCACCCCTCCACTTT.

This chain links TRBV11-2 with TRBJ1-2; D is unresolved. The CDR3 runs 13 residues. The ends were cut back, 5 bases at V and 8 bases at J, with 15 bases in the middle. CDR1 and CDR2 (germline): SGHAT, FQNNGV. The CDR3 reads CASSLIPGEGYTF. CDR3 nucleotides: TGTGCCAGCAGCCTCATTCCGGGAGAGGGCTACACCTTC.

This chain joins TRBV5-1 and TRBJ2-5; TRBD1 agrees at 9 bases. The CDR3 runs to 14 residues. Germline V gene data show CDR1 as SGHRS and CDR2 as YFSETQ. After removal of 6 bases from V and 4 bases from J, the junction contained 7 bases not matched to a gene. CDR3 in amino acids: CASMPGQGRETQYF. The CDR3 DNA reads as TGCGCCAGCATGCCGGGACAGGGTAGAGAGACCCAGTACTTC.

The rearrangement uses TRBV6-1 and TRBJ2-1; 8 bases are a match to TRBD1. The CDR3 contains 14 residues. The junction had 9 bases not matched to a gene; V was cut back by 6 bases and J by 8 bases. Germline values: CDR1 MNHNS, CDR2 SASEGT. This CDR3 is CASSKTGAFYEQFF. Here the CDR3 DNA reads TGTGCCAGCAGCAAGACAGGGGCTTTTTATGAGCAGTTCTTC.

This clonotype has more than one count but fewer than ten. V is TRBV5-1 and J is TRBJ2-7; the D is unclear. CDR3 length equals 13 residues. The germline V and J ends were trimmed by 0 bases and 3 bases, with 7 bases remaining between them. CDR1 is SGHRS, CDR2 YFSETQ, per germline. Here the CDR3 DNA reads TGCGCCAGCAGCTTGGATCCAGGCTACGAGCAGTACTTC. Encoded protein: CASSLDPGYEQYF.